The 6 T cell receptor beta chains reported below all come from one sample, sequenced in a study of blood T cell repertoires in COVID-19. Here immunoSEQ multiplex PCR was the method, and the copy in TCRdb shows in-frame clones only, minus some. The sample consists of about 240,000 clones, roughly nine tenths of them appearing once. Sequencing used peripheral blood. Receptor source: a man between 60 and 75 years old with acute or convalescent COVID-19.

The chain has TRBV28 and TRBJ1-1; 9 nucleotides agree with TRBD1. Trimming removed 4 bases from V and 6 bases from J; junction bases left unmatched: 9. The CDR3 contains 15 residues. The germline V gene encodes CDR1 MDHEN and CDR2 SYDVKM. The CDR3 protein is CASSWSGQGRPEAFF. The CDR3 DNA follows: TGTGCCAGCAGTTGGAGCGGACAGGGGAGGCCTGAAGCTTTCTTT. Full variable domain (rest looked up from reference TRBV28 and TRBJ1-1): DVKVTQSSRYLVKRTGEKVFLECVQDMDHENMFWYRQDPGLGLRLIYFSYDVKMKEKGDIPEGYSVSREKKERFSLILESASTNQTSMYLCASSWSGQGRPEAFFGQGTRLTVV.

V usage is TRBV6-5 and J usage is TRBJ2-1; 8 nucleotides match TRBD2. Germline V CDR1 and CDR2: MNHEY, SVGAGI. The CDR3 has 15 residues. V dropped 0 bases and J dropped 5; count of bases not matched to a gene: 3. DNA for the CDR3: TGTGCCAGCAGTTACTCCCTAGCGGGCAACAATGAGCAGTTCTTC. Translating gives CASSYSLAGNNEQFF.

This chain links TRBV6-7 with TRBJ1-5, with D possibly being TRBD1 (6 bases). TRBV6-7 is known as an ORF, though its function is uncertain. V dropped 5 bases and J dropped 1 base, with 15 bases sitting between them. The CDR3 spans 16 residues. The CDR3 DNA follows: TGTGCCAGCAGTCCGCCTCAGGGGATGAGCAATCAGCCCCAGCATTTT. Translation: CASSPPQGMSNQPQHF.

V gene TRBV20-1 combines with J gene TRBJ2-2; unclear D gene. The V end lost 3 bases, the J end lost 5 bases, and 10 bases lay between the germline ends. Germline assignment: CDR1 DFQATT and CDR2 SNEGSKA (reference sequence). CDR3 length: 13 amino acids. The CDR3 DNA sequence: TGCAGTGCTAGTCCTCCCCTGACCGGGGAGCTGTTTTTT. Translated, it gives CSASPPLTGELFF.

In DNA, the CDR3 is TGTGCCAGCAGCCTCAACAGGGACACTGAAGCTTTCTTT. Translated: CASSLNRDTEAFF. V and J are TRBV4-2 and TRBJ1-1; D is possibly TRBD1 (6 bases). Trimming pared 4 bases from V and 3 bases from J, leaving 9 bases between. Germline loops: CDR1 LGHNA, CDR2 YNFKEQ. CDR3 length: 13 amino acids.

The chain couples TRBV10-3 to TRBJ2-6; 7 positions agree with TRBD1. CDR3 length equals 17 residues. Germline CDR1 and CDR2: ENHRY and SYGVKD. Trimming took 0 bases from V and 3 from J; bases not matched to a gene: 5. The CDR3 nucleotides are TGTGCCATCAGTGAGTCGGAAGGGGGCAGTGGGGCCAACGTCCTGACTTTC. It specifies CAISESEGGSGANVLTF.